What follows are 15 T cell receptor beta chains derived from one specimen sequenced in a study of blood T cell repertoires in COVID-19. Profiled with immunoSEQ multiplex PCR; TCRdb holds only in-frame clones, not every one. Of about 80,000 clones listed, roughly 79% are singletons. The specimen sequenced was peripheral blood. The source is a human donor in a cohort sampled during active COVID-19.

V usage is TRBV2 and J usage is TRBJ2-1; 7 nucleotides agree with TRBD1. V gave up 8 bases and J gave up 5 bases; unmatched junction bases: 6. This CDR3 spans 13 amino acids. The germline V gene encodes CDR1 SNHLY and CDR2 FYNNEI. The CDR3 region has the DNA TGTGCCAGCTCCGGGACAGTGGACAATGAGCAGTTCTTC. Protein product: CASSGTVDNEQFF.

Only a few counts were recorded for this clone. The DNA for the CDR3 is TGTGCCAGCAGCCTCGCCCCGGGGACAGATTATGGCTACACCTTC. Translation: CASSLAPGTDYGYTF. The chain employs TRBV7-3 and TRBJ1-2; TRBD1 aligns across 7 bases. V was pared by 5 bases and J by 5 bases, with 11 bases of the junction left unmatched. The CDR3 extends over 15 amino acids. Per germline, CDR1 SGHTA and CDR2 FQGTGA.

This chain connects TRBV4-1 to TRBJ2-3, with a tentative D call TRBD1 (6 bases). The V end was cut by 1 base, the J end by 10 bases, with 15 bases between. Germline assignment: CDR1 MGHRA and CDR2 YSYEKL. The CDR3 sequence is 14 residues long. DNA of the CDR3: TGCGCCAGCAGCCAAGTCCCGGGCCCAGGGGCGCAGTATTTT. Translation gives CASSQVPGPGAQYF.

The chain is built from TRBV28 and TRBJ2-3; D perhaps matches TRBD1 (6 bases). Germline V gene lookup returns CDR1 MDHEN and CDR2 SYDVKM. V lost 3 bases and J lost 1, with 11 bases in between. This CDR3 comprises 15 residues. This chain's CDR3 is CASSFTGFGTDTQYF. Written as DNA, the CDR3 is TGTGCCAGCAGTTTTACAGGGTTTGGCACAGATACGCAGTATTTT.

The J gene is TRBJ2-3, the V gene TRBV7-9; D is perhaps TRBD2 (6 bases). With 5 bases removed from V and 6 bases from J, the gap between germline ends came to 24 bases. Germline-derived CDR1 and CDR2 are SEHNR and FQNEAQ (reference sequence). The CDR3 has 17 amino acids. CDR3 sequence reads: CASSLPLASSVQDTQYF. The CDR3 region has the DNA TGTGCCAGCAGCCTGCCCCTGGCCTCTAGCGTCCAGGATACGCAGTATTTT.

The chain combines TRBV29-1 with TRBJ2-1, with a weak D call TRBD2 (7 bases). V was clipped by 6 bases and J by 0 bases, with 18 bases between them. This CDR3 spans 16 amino acids. Germline loops: CDR1 SQVTM, CDR2 ANQGSEA. The CDR3 here is CSVDGGLGRSYNEQFF. As DNA, the CDR3 is TGCAGCGTCGACGGGGGGCTAGGTCGCTCCTACAATGAGCAGTTCTTC.

The chain has TRBV7-6 and TRBJ2-5, with 10 bases that match TRBD2. The V and J ends lost 1 base and 4 bases, in that order; junction bases with no gene match: 3. The CDR3 runs to 15 residues. Germline values: CDR1 SGHVS, CDR2 FNYEAQ. This CDR3 reads CASSLGLAGRETQYF. The CDR3 coding sequence is TGTGCCAGCAGCTTAGGACTAGCGGGTAGAGAGACCCAGTACTTC.

This clone was seen only once. This chain links TRBV2 with TRBJ2-7, with D perhaps TRBD1 (5 bases). V was shortened by 2 bases and J by 1 base, with 12 bases between the two germline ends. CDR3 length equals 15 residues. The V gene's germline CDR1 is SNHLY and CDR2 FYNNEI. Here the CDR3 reads CASSEYSDSSYEQYV. The CDR3 DNA follows: TGTGCCAGCAGTGAATATTCCGACAGTTCCTACGAGCAGTACGTC.

The chain joins TRBV27 to TRBJ2-3; 13 bases match TRBD2. Germline CDR1 and CDR2: MNHEY and SMNVEV (reference sequence). Trimming took 3 bases from V and 3 from J; bases not matched to a gene: 6. CDR3 length equals 17 residues. The CDR3 region is CASSLLRLAGGTDTQYF. CDR3 bases: TGTGCCAGCAGTTTGTTACGACTAGCGGGGGGAACAGATACGCAGTATTTT.

The genes are TRBV19 and TRBJ1-5; 9 bases are a match to TRBD1. The CDR3 extends over 17 amino acids. Losses at the gene ends were 5 bases for V and 0 bases for J; bases not matched to a gene: 8. Looked up from germline, CDR1 is LNHDA and CDR2 is SQIVND (reference sequence). DNA for the CDR3: TGTGCCAGTAGTCTATCACAGGGGGCCCTTAGCAATCAGCCCCAGCATTTT. It yields the protein CASSLSQGALSNQPQHF.

J is TRBJ2-4 and V is TRBV4-1, with 8 positions matching TRBD1. The germline gives CDR1 MGHRA, CDR2 YSYEKL. V was clipped by 4 bases and J by 8 bases; unmatched bases: 16. This CDR3 is 17 amino acids long. The CDR3 region is CASSPFIAGGGGDIQYF. In DNA, the CDR3 is TGCGCCAGCAGCCCATTCATTGCAGGGGGCGGTGGGGACATTCAGTACTTC.

This rearrangement joins TRBV2 to TRBJ2-5, with TRBD2 matching over 12 bases. Per germline, CDR1 SNHLY and CDR2 FYNNEI. CDR3 size: 18 residues. V was pared by 0 bases and J by 5 bases, with 10 bases of the junction left unmatched. The CDR3 spells CASSEALGASGGVETQYF. CDR3 nucleotides: TGTGCCAGCAGTGAAGCGCTAGGGGCTAGCGGGGGGGTTGAGACCCAGTACTTC.

The rearrangement links TRBV5-1 to TRBJ1-2, with 9 bases lining up with TRBD1. V gave up 3 bases and J gave up 6 bases; unmatched junction bases: 6. Germline V gene lookup returns CDR1 SGHRS and CDR2 YFSETQ. The CDR3 is made up of 14 amino acids. Here the CDR3 DNA reads TGCGCCAGCAGCTCCGGGACAGGGATGGATGGCTACACCTTC. Its translation is CASSSGTGMDGYTF.

This sequence joins TRBV6-6 and TRBJ1-2; 7 bases line up with TRBD1. This CDR3 comprises 15 residues. The ends lost 5 bases at V and 7 bases at J; junction bases unmatched: 13. Germline CDR1 is MNHNY and CDR2 is SVGAGI (reference sequence). In nucleotides, the CDR3 is TGTGCCAGCAGTGCCTTGTTCGACAGGGTTATTGGCTACACCTTC. Its protein is CASSALFDRVIGYTF.

This clone was seen once. The rearrangement joins TRBV7-8 to TRBJ1-2; 9 bases map to TRBD1. The V segment lost 1 base and the J segment 8 bases; nucleotides outside the gene matches: 2. CDR1 is SGHVS, CDR2 FQNEAQ, per germline. CDR3 length equals 13 residues. The DNA for the CDR3 is TGTGCCAGCAGCTTAGGGACAGGGGCAGGCTACACCTTC. The encoded protein is CASSLGTGAGYTF.